This paragraph covers one TCR beta chain sequence. Its antigen remains unidentified. This sample is drawn from a study of T cell responses to AZD1222 COVID-19 vaccine. Study findings and constraints: Most donors were white British, females outnumbered males, and clonal diversity was possibly underestimated. The reported proportion of spike-specific TCRs targeting unmutated variant regions was nearly half. Vaccine-associated CD4 TCRs spanned spike, dominant at 160-218 and 743-854.

The CDR3 contains 13 residues. The V and J ends lost 6 bases and 0 bases respectively, with 9 bases between them. From germline, CDR1 is LGHDT and CDR2 YNNKEL (reference sequence). Using immunoSEQ multiplex PCR, the repertoire was profiled, and TCRdb retains in-frame clones only, with some absent. This table has just under 150,000 clones, approximately 86% appearing once. The sequence was collected from an adult who received the MenACWY meningococcal vaccine as a control. Sequenced here: peripheral blood, sampled 28 days after the second dose of the MenACWY control vaccine. The gene calls are TRBV3-1 (or the pseudogene TRBV3-2) and TRBJ2-7; no reliable D call. This CDR3 reads CASSLDPSYEQYF. DNA for the CDR3: TGTGCCAGCAGTCTGGATCCCTCCTACGAGCAGTACTTC.